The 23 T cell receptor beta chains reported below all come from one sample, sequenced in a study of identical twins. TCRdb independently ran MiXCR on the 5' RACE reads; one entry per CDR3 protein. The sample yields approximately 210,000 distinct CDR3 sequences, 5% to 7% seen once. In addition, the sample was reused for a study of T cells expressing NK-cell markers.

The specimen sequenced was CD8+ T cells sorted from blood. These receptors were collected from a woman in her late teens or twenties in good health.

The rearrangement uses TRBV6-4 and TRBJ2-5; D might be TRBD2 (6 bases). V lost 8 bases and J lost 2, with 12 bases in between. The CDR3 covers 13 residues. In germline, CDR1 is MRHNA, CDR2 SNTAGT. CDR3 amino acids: CASPGVSQETQYF. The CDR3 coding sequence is TGTGCCAGCCCGGGGGTTTCGCAAGAGACCCAGTACTTC.

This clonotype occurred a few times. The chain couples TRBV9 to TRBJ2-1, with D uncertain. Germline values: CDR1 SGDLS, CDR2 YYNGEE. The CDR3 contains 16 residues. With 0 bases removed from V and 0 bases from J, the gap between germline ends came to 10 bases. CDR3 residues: CASSVGSLSSYNEQFF. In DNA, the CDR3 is TGTGCCAGCAGCGTAGGATCATTGAGCTCCTACAATGAGCAGTTCTTC.

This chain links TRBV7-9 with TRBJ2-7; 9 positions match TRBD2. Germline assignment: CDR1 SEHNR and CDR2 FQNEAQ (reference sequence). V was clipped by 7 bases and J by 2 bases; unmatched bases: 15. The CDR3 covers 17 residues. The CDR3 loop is CASTPAGLAGPTYEQYF. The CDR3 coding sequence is TGTGCCAGCACCCCCGCGGGGCTAGCGGGACCCACCTACGAGCAGTACTTC.

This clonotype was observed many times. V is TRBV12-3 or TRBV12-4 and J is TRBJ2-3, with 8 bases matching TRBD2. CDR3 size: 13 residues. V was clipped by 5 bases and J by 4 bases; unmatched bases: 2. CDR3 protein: CASSREGSDTQYF. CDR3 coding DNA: TGTGCCAGCAGTCGGGAGGGGTCAGATACGCAGTATTTT.

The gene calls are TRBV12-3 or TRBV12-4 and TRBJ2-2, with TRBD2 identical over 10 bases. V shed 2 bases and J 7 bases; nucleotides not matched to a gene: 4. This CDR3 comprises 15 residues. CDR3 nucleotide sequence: TGTGCCAGCAGTTTAATAGCGGGAGGACACGGGGAGCTGTTTTTT. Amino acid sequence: CASSLIAGGHGELFF.

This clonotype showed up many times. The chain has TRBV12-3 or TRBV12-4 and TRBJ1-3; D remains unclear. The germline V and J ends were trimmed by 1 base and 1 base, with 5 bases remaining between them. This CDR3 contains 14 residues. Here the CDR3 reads CASSLVGSGNTIYF. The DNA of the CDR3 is TGTGCCAGCAGTTTAGTTGGGTCTGGAAACACCATATATTTT.

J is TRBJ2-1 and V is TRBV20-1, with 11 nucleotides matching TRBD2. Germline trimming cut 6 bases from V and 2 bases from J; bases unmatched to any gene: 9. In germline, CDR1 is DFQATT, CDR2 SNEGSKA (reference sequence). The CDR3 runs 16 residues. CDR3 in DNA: TGCAGTGCCACCACCCCGACTAGCGGGGCCTACAATGAGCAGTTCTTC. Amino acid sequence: CSATTPTSGAYNEQFF.

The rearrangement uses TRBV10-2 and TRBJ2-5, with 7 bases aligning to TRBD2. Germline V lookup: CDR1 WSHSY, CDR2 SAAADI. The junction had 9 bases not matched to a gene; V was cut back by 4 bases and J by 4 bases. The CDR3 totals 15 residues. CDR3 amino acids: CASSAGGGVVETQYF. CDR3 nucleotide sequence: TGCGCCAGCAGTGCGGGCGGGGGTGTCGTAGAGACCCAGTACTTC.

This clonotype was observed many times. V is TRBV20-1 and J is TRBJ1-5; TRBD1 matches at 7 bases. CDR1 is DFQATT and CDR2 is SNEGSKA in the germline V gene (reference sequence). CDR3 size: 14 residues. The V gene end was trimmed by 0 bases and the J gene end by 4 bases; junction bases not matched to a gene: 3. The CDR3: CSARDGTENQPQHF. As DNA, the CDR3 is TGCAGTGCTAGAGATGGGACAGAGAATCAGCCCCAGCATTTT.

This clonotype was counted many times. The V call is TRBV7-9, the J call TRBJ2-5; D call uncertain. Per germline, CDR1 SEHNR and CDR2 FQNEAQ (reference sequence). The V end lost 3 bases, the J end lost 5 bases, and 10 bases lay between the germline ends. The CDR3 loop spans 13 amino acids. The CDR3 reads CASSLETWETQYF. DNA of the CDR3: TGTGCCAGCAGCTTGGAGACATGGGAGACCCAGTACTTC. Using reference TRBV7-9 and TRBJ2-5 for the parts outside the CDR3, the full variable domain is DTGVSQNPRHKITKRGQNVTFRCDPISEHNRLYWYRQTLGQGPEFLTYFQNEAQLEKSRLLSDRFSAERPKGSFSTLEIQRTEQGDSAMYLCASSLETWETQYFGPGTRLLVL.

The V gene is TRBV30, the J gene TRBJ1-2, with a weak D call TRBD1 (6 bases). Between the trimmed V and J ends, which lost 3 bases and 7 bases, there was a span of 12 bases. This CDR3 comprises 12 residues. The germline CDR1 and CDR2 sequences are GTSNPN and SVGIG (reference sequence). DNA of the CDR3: TGTGCCTGGAGAGCCCTGACAGGTGGCTACACCTTC. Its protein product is CAWRALTGGYTF.

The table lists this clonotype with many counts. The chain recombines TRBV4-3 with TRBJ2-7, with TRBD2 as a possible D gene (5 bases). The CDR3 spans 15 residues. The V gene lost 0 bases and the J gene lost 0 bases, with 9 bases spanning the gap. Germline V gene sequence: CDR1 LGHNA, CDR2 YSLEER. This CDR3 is CASSQESSSSYEQYF. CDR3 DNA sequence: TGCGCCAGCAGCCAAGAGTCTAGCAGCTCCTACGAGCAGTACTTC.

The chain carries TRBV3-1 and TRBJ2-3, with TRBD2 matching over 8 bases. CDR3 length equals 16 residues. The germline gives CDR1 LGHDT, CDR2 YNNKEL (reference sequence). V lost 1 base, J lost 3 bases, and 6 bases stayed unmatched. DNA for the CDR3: TGTGCCAGCAGCCAAGTAGGCGGGGGGACGACAGATACGCAGTATTTT. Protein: CASSQVGGGTTDTQYF.

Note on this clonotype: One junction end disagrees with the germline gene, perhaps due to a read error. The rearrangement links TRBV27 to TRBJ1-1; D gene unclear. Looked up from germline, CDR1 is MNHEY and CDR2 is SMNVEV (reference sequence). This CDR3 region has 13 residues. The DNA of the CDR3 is TGTGCCAGCGGTTTTTCCAGTTTAACTGAAGCTTTCTTT. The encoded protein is CASGFSSLTEAFF.

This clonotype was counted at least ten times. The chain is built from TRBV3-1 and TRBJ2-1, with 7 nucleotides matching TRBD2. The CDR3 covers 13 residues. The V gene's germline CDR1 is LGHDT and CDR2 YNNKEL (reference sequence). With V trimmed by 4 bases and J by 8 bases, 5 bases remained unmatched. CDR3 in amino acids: CASSRTSIYEQFF. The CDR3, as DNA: TGTGCCAGCAGCCGGACTAGTATCTATGAGCAGTTCTTC.

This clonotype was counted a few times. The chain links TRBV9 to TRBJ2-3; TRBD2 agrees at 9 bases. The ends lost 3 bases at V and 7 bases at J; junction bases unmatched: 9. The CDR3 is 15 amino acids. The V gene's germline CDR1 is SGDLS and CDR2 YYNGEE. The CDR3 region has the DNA TGTGCCAGCAGCGCGAGGGTAGCGGGAGTCAATACGCAGTATTTT. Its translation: CASSARVAGVNTQYF.

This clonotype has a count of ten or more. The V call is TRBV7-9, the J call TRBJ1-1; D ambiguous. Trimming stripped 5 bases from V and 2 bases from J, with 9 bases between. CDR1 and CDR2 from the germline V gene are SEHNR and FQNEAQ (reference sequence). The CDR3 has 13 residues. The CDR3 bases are TGTGCCAGCAGCCTTTCCGTAAACACTGAAGCTTTCTTT. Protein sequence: CASSLSVNTEAFF.

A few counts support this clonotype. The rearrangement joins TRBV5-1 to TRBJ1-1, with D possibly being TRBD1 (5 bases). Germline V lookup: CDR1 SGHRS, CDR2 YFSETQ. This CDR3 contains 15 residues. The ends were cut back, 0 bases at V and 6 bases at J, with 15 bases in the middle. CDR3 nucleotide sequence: TGCGCCAGCAGCTTGGATGAAGGGGCCAAGTCTGAAGCTTTCTTT. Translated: CASSLDEGAKSEAFF.

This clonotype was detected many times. The CDR3 is CSAPGLASSYNEQFF. The CDR3 DNA is TGCAGTGCTCCCGGACTAGCTTCGTCCTACAATGAGCAGTTCTTC. The V and J genes are TRBV20-1 and TRBJ2-1; 8 positions match TRBD2. Unmatched junction bases numbered 7, after V lost 5 bases and J lost 1 base. CDR1 is DFQATT and CDR2 is SNEGSKA in the germline V gene (reference sequence). The CDR3 totals 15 residues.

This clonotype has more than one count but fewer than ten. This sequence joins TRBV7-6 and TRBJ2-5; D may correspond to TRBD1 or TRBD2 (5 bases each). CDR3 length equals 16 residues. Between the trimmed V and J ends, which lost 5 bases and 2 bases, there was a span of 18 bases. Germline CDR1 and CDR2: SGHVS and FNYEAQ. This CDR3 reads CASSPGEGTDQETQYF. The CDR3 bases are TGTGCCAGCAGCCCTGGAGAGGGGACCGATCAAGAGACCCAGTACTTC.

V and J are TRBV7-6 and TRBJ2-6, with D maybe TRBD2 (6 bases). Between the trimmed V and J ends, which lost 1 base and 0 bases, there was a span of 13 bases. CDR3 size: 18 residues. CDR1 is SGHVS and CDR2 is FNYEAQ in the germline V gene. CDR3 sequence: CASSLGLGGSSGANVLTF. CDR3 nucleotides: TGTGCCAGCAGCTTAGGTCTGGGGGGAAGCTCTGGGGCCAACGTCCTGACTTTC.

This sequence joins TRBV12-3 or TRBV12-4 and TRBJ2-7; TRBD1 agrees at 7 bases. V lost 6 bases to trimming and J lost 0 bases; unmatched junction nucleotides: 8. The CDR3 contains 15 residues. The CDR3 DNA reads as TGTGCCAGCAGATCTGGGGGACAGAGCTCCTACGAGCAGTACTTC. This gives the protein CASRSGGQSSYEQYF.

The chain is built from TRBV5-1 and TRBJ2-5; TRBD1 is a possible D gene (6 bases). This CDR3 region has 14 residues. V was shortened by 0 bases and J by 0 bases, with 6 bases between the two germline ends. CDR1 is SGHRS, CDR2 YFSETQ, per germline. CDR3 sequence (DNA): TGCGCCAGCAGCTTGGGGACAGACCAAGAGACCCAGTACTTC. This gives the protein CASSLGTDQETQYF.